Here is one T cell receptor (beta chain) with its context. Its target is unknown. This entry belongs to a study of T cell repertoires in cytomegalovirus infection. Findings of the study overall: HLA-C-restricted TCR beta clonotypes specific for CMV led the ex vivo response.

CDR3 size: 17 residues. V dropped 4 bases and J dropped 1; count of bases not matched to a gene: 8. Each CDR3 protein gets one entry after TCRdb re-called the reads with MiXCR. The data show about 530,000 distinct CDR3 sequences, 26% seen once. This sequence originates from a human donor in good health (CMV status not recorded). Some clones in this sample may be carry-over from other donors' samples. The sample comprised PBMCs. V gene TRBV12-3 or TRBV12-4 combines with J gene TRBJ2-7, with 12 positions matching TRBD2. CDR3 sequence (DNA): TGTGCCAGCAGTTCCTCAAGACTAGCGGGAGATTCCTACGAGCAGTACTTC. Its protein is CASSSSRLAGDSYEQYF.